These 10 T cell receptor beta chains share one sample of origin, sequenced in a study of T cells in Graves' hyperthyroidism and ophthalmopathy. RNA transcripts served as the template for amplifying TCR beta CDR3 regions. Initially, a first-round RT-PCR of the TCR CDR3 employed the HTBI primer set. A single record per CDR3 protein comes from TCRdb applying MiXCR to the multiplex PCR reads. The data contain approximately 870,000 distinct CDR3 sequences, roughly 40% of them singletons. Sequenced sample: blood. These receptors originate from a man in his late teens or twenties with Graves' hyperthyroidism.

As concerns this clonotype: A much larger clone differs from this one at a single base, so this may be a read error. This chain joins TRBV10-3 and TRBJ2-7, with 8 bases identical to TRBD1. The CDR3 spans 14 residues. CDR1 and CDR2 from the germline V gene are ENHRY and SYGVKD. The CDR3 DNA follows: TGTGCCCTCAGTGACGCAGACAGGGGATCCGAGCAGTACTTC. Translating it yields CALSDADRGSEQYF.

This clonotype was found a few times. V is TRBV5-4 and J is TRBJ1-5, with D possibly TRBD1 on 6 matching bases. The ends were cut back, 2 bases at V and 6 bases at J, with 21 bases in the middle. The CDR3 is 17 amino acids. Looked up from germline, CDR1 is SGHNT and CDR2 is YYREEE (reference sequence). The CDR3 sequence is CASSFISLKQGSQPQHF. Written as DNA, the CDR3 is TGTGCCAGCAGCTTTATAAGTCTTAAACAGGGATCTCAGCCCCAGCATTTT. Using reference TRBV5-4 and TRBJ1-5 for the parts outside the CDR3, the full variable domain is ETGVTQSPTHLIKTRGQQVTLRCSSQSGHNTVSWYQQALGQGPQFIFQYYREEENGRGNFPPRFSGLQFPNYSSELNVNALELDDSALYLCASSFISLKQGSQPQHFGDGTRLSIL.

The chain combines TRBV12-3 or TRBV12-4 with TRBJ1-2; perhaps TRBD1 as D (5 bases). V was trimmed by 3 bases and J by 4 bases, leaving 12 bases between them. This CDR3 is 14 amino acids long. The CDR3 protein is CASSLLRRGYGYTF. The CDR3 bases are TGTGCCAGCAGTTTGCTCCGTAGGGGCTATGGCTACACCTTC.

The genes are TRBV5-1 and TRBJ2-7; D possibly corresponds to TRBD2 (6 bases). Deletions cut 4 bases from V and 3 bases from J, with 14 bases between. Germline CDR1 SGHRS, CDR2 YFSETQ. This CDR3 comprises 14 residues. CDR3 sequence: CASSGGDGDYEQYF. The DNA of the CDR3 is TGCGCCAGCAGCGGAGGGGACGGAGACTACGAGCAGTACTTC.

This rearrangement joins TRBV29-1 to TRBJ2-5; TRBD2 might be the D (6 bases). Germline V gene data show CDR1 as SQVTM and CDR2 as ANQGSEA. The CDR3 covers 12 residues. The CDR3, as DNA: TGCAGTGGGGTGGCGGGACAAGAGACCCAGTACTTC. Amino acids: CSGVAGQETQYF.

This rearrangement joins TRBV5-1 to TRBJ2-7; D is possibly TRBD1 (6 bases). V lost 2 bases and J lost 5, with 11 bases in between. The CDR3 covers 13 residues. CDR1 SGHRS and CDR2 YFSETQ come from the germline V gene. CDR3: CASSFPGVHEQYF. The CDR3 nucleotides are TGCGCCAGCAGCTTCCCAGGGGTCCACGAGCAGTACTTC.

The table lists this clonotype with a few counts. This chain connects TRBV28 to TRBJ1-6; possibly TRBD1 for D (6 bases). The CDR3 sequence is 15 residues long. The V end was cut by 5 bases, the J end by 6 bases, with 14 bases between. Germline CDR1 MDHEN, CDR2 SYDVKM. The CDR3 loop is CASSPGQFANSPLHF. The CDR3 DNA follows: TGTGCCAGCAGTCCCGGACAGTTCGCTAATTCACCCCTCCACTTT. The entire variable domain, with the rest obtained from reference TRBV28 and TRBJ1-6, is as follows: DVKVTQSSRYLVKRTGEKVFLECVQDMDHENMFWYRQDPGLGLRLIYFSYDVKMKEKGDIPEGYSVSREKKERFSLILESASTNQTSMYLCASSPGQFANSPLHFGNGTRLTVT.

The chain recombines TRBV10-3 with TRBJ1-2, with D hard to call. Germline V lookup: CDR1 ENHRY, CDR2 SYGVKD. This CDR3 region has 13 residues. Trimming stripped 10 bases from V and 0 bases from J, with 12 bases between. CDR3 DNA: TGTGCCAGCGGTCCGGATACTAACTATGGCTACACCTTC. This gives the protein CASGPDTNYGYTF.

This clonotype was seen only a few times. Germline and junction disagree at one end, which may indicate a read error. The J gene is TRBJ2-7, the V gene TRBV9; D assignment may be TRBD1 or TRBD2 (5 bases each). This CDR3 contains 16 residues. The germline CDR1 and CDR2 sequences are SGDLS and YYNGEE. The CDR3 DNA sequence: TGTACCAGCAGCGTGGAAGAGGGACGGCAGCCCTACGAGCAGTACTTC. Translation: CTSSVEEGRQPYEQYF.

This chain uses TRBV24-1 with TRBJ1-5, with D unresolved. V lost 8 bases to trimming and J lost 9 bases, with 10 bases between them. The CDR3 covers 11 residues. Per the germline V gene, CDR1 is KGHDR and CDR2 is SFDVKD. The CDR3 is CATNPRRPQHF. CDR3 DNA sequence: TGTGCCACCAACCCCAGACGGCCCCAGCATTTT.